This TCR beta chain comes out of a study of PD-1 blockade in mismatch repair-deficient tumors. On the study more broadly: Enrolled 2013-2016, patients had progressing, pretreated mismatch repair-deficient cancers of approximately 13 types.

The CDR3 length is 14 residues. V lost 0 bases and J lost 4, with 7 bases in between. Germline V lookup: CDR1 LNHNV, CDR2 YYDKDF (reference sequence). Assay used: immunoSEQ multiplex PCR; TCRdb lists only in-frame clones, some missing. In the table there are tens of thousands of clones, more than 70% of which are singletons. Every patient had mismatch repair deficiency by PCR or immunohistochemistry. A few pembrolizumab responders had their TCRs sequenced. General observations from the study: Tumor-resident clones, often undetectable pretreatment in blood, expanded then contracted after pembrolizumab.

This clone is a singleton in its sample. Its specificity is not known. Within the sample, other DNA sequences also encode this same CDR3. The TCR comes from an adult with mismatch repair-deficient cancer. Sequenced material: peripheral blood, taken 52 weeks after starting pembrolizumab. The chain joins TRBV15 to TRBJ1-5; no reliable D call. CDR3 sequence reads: CATSRDLGNQPQHF. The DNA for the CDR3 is TGTGCCACCAGCAGAGATCTGGGGAATCAGCCCCAGCATTTT.